This entry describes one T cell receptor beta chain. Its cognate antigen has yet to be identified. Base qualities are missing; no much larger clone stands one base away. These data come from a study of blood T cell repertoires in COVID-19 (dated by TCRdb to 2018 to 2021). Notes on the research overall: Collaborator samples came from the United States, Italy and Spain and covered acute and convalescent phases of COVID-19. Subjects who had been exposed to COVID-19, were actively infected with it, or had recovered from it provided the deeply sampled blood TCRbeta repertoires that made up the dataset. The samples were drawn from the first 160 participants of the ongoing ImmuneRACE study and from about 1,200 subjects provided by 6 global collaborators. The repertoires were made available in a free public database intended to serve as a resource for research on the immune response to SARS-CoV-2. Where HLA class I and class II types were available, the types were taken from metadata supplied by the sample provider, not from assay-based typing. A de-identified subject ID, COVID-19 status, age in years and sex were almost always included in the sample metadata. The prospective study material was composed of cDNA or gDNA derived from T cells, B-cell-depleted T cells, or PBMCs.

Whole blood was collected in K2EDTA tubes by collaborating institutions according to the institutions' own protocols. For TCRbeta analysis, collaborator samples were shipped as frozen whole blood, as isolated PBMCs, or as DNA extracted from either sample type. TCRbeta CDR3 regions were amplified from genomic DNA by means of the immunoSEQ Assay, a bias-controlled multiplex PCR. Under the source paper's analysis protocol: The number of nucleated cells in each sample was estimated from the amplification of reference gene primers within the assay. To quantify the absolute abundance of each unique TCRbeta CDR3 rearrangement, sequence reads were collapsed and filtered. For each sample, productive Simpson clonality was calculated as the square root of Simpson's diversity index over productive rearrangements. TCRdb mirrors the immuneACCESS table, restricted to in-frame sequences. Some clones are absent from its copies; in checked studies, under half trace to an unresolved V gene, and the reason for the others is unknown. V, J and clone size are those of that table, while D and trimming were read from the DNA. This sample is represented by 120,000 or so clones; over 75% of them were singletons. Over 25% of the sample is taken by the ten largest.

What the study reported, not specific to this receptor: How much clinical and demographic metadata was included differed by source and by participant, and the metadata was provided uncurated.

The sample consisted of peripheral blood. The sequence derives from a woman aged 80 or over with acute or convalescent COVID-19.

Here the CDR3 is given as CASSPDRSSYNSPLHF. The sequenced DNA is TGTGCCAGCAGCCCTGACAGGAGCTCCTATAATTCACCCCTCCACTTT. Recombination linked TRBV7-2 to TRBJ1-6; a tentative D match to TRBD1 spans 6 bases. The germline V gene gives CDR1 as SGHTA and CDR2 as FQGNSA. V is pared back by 5 bases and J by 0 bases, with 11 bases lying between the germline termini. The CDR3 runs 16 residues from the cysteine to the phenylalanine. Of all the DNA, just the CDR3 is kept, 48 bases in frame from base 1.